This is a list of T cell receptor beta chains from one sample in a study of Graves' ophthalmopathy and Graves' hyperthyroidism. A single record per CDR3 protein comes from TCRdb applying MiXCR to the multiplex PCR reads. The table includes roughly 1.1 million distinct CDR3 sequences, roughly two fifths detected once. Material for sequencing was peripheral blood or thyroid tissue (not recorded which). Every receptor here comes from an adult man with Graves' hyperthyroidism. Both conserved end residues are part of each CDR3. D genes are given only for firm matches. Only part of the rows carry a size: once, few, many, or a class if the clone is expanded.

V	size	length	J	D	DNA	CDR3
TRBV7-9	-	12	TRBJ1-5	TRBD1	TGTGCCAGCAGCTTAGAGGACAGGACCCAGCATTTT	CASSLEDRTQHF
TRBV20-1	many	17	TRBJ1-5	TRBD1	TGCAGTGCTACACCTCGACAGGGCGGATTTGGCAATCAGCCCCAGCATTTT	CSATPRQGGFGNQPQHF
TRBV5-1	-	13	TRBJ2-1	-	TGCGCCAGCAGCACGGACTCCTACAATGAGCAGTTCTTC	CASSTDSYNEQFF
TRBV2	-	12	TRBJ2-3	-	TGTGCCAGCACCCTTGGGGGAGATACGCAGTATTTT	CASTLGGDTQYF
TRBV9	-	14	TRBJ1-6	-	TGTGCCAGCAGCGTAGACGGGGCTAATTCACCCCTCCACTTT	CASSVDGANSPLHF
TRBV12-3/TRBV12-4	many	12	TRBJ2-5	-	TGTGCCAGCAGATTCGGGGAGGAGACCCAGTACTTC	CASRFGEETQYF
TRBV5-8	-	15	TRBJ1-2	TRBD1	TGTGCCAGCAGCTTGGCAGGGGGCCTTAACTATGGCTACACCTTC	CASSLAGGLNYGYTF
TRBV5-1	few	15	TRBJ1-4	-	TGCGCCAGCAGCCTGACGGACCCCCCGGGTGAAAAACTGTTTTTT	CASSLTDPPGEKLFF
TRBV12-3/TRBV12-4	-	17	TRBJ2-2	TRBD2	TGTGCCAGCAGATCCGGGACTAGCGGGATGTACACCGGGGAGCTGTTTTTT	CASRSGTSGMYTGELFF
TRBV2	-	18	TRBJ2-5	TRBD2	TGTGCCAGCAGCCCTGAACCGGGACTAGCGGGGGCAGGGGAGACCCAGTACTTC	CASSPEPGLAGAGETQYF
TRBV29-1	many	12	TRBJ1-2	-	TGCAGCGTTCCCACAGGGATTAAGGGCTACACCTTC	CSVPTGIKGYTF
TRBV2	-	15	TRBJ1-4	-	TGTGCCAGCAGTGAACCGGGAGATACTAATGAAAAACTGTTTTTT	CASSEPGDTNEKLFF
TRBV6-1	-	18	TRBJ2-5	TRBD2	TGTGCCAGCAGTTACAATATTGCCGGGGGGGCCCCCGTGGAGACCCAGTACTTC	CASSYNIAGGAPVETQYF
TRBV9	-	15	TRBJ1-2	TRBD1	TGTGCCAGCAGCGTAGACAGGGGCCTCGACTATGGCTACACCTTC	CASSVDRGLDYGYTF
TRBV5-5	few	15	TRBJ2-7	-	TGTGCCAGCAGCCCGCACCGGGACACCTTACGTAAGCAGTACTTC	CASSPHRDTLRKQYF
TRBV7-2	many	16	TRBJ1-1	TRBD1	TGTGCCAGCAGCTCCCTCAGGGGGCGCGGGTTTACTGAAGCTTTCTTT	CASSSLRGRGFTEAFF
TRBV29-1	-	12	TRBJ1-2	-	TGCAGCTTAGTGGGGCCCAGAGATGGCTACACCTTC	CSLVGPRDGYTF
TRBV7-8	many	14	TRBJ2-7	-	TGTGCCAGCAAGGGGACATTGGGAACCTACGAGCAGTACTTC	CASKGTLGTYEQYF
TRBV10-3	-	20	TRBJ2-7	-	TGTGCCATCAGCCCAAATAAAGCGCAGGGAACTAAAATAGAATCCTACGAGCAGTACTTC	CAISPNKAQGTKIESYEQYF
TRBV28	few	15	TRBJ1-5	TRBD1	TGTGCCAGCAGCAAAGCAGGGACAGCGAATCAGCCCCAGCATTTT	CASSKAGTANQPQHF
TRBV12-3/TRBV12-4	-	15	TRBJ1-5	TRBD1	TGTGCCAGCAGTTTGACAGGGGTCAGCAATCAGCCCCAGCATTTT	CASSLTGVSNQPQHF
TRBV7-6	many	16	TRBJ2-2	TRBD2	TGTGCCAGCAGCTCCGGACTAGCGGGACGAGCCGGGGAGCTGTTTTTT	CASSSGLAGRAGELFF
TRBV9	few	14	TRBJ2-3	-	TGTGCCAGCAGCGTATTGGGAGTTAGAGATACGCAGTATTTT	CASSVLGVRDTQYF
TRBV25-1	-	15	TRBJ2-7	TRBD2	TGTGCCAGCAGTCCCACGGGAGGCGGGAGTAGCGAGCAGTACTTC	CASSPTGGGSSEQYF
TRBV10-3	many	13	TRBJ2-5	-	TGTGCCATCAGCGGGACCACCCAAGAGACCCAGTACTTC	CAISGTTQETQYF
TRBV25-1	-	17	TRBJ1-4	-	TGTGCCAGCAGTGAAGAGGGGTCGGGTCGCCTTCGGGAAAAACTGTTTTTT	CASSEEGSGRLREKLFF
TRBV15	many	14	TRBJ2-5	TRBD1	TGTGCCACCAGCAGATCCGACAGGGTGGAGACCCAGTACTTC	CATSRSDRVETQYF
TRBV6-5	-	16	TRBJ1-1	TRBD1	TGTGCCGCAGCCTCCGGGACAGGGGGTAGGAACACTGAAGCTTTCTTT	CAAASGTGGRNTEAFF
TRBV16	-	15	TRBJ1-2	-	TGTGCCAGCAGCCCCGGAGGGGAGAGAGGGTTTGGCTACACCTTC	CASSPGGERGFGYTF
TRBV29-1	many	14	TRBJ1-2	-	TGCAGCGTTGAGGAACTGCGGACCTACTATGGCTACACCTTC	CSVEELRTYYGYTF
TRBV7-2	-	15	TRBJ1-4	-	TGTGCCAGCAGCCCGAGTAGGGCAACTAATGAAAAACTGTTTTTT	CASSPSRATNEKLFF
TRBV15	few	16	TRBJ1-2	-	TGTGCCACCAGCAGAGATTTTACGCCGGTGAACTATGGCTACACCTTC	CATSRDFTPVNYGYTF
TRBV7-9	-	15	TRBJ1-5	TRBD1	TGTGCCAGCAGTTCGACAGGGGGGGGTGGACAGCCCCAGCATTTT	CASSSTGGGGQPQHF
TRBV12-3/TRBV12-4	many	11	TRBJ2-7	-	TGTGCCAGCAGCTTCTTCCTCGAGCAGTACTTC	CASSFFLEQYF
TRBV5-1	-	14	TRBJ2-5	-	TGCGCCAGCAGCTTGGCCCTAGCGAGGGAGACCCAGTACTTC	CASSLALARETQYF
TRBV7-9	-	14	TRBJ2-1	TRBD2	TGTGCCAGCAGCCGGACTAGCGAAAACAATGAGCAGTTCTTC	CASSRTSENNEQFF
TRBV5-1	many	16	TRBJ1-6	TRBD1	TGCGCCAGCAGCTACCGACAGGGCGAAGTGAATTCACCCCTCCACTTT	CASSYRQGEVNSPLHF
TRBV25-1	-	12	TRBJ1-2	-	TGTGCCAGCGTGACGACAGTGATTGGCTACACCTTC	CASVTTVIGYTF
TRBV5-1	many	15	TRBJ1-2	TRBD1	TGCGCCAGCAGCTCGGACAGGGGGCCCAACGGAGGCTACACCTTC	CASSSDRGPNGGYTF